Listed below are T cell receptor beta chains from one sample, sequenced in a study of blood T cell repertoires in COVID-19. Clones were sequenced by immunoSEQ multiplex PCR, and TCRdb holds only the in-frame ones, with some missing. The sample consists of 210,000 or so clones, approximately 80% of them appearing once. Sequenced input: PBMCs or T cells enriched from blood (not recorded which). These TCRs come from a woman aged 40 to 50 with acute COVID-19. CDR3s include the opening cysteine and the closing phenylalanine or tryptophan. A D gene is named only where the DNA matches it firmly. The size of a clone is reported for some rows only, either as once, few or many, or as a class for expanded clones.

J,V,size,D,DNA,CDR3
TRBJ1-1,TRBV19,.,.,TGTGCCAGTAGTATCAGGGGACGAAACACTGAAGCTTTCTTT,CASSIRGRNTEAFF
TRBJ2-1,TRBV28,.,TRBD2,TGTGCCAGCAGTTTTCCTAGCGGGAGAGATCATGAGCAGTTCTTC,CASSFPSGRDHEQFF
TRBJ2-5,TRBV2,.,TRBD2,TGTGCCAGCACAGGGACCCTAGCGGGGGGGGGTTTTGAGACCCAGTACTTC,CASTGTLAGGGFETQYF
TRBJ2-4,TRBV6-6,.,.,TGTGCCAGCAGCCCAGAGGAGATGAACATTCAGTACTTC,CASSPEEMNIQYF
TRBJ1-2,TRBV10-1,few,TRBD1,TGCGCCAGCAGTGGCGGCAGGGGGGAGTCTTTGCATGGCTACACCTTC,CASSGGRGESLHGYTF
TRBJ1-2,TRBV12-3/TRBV12-4,.,.,TGTGCCAGCAGACTCCCTGGAGGAGGCTACACCTTC,CASRLPGGGYTF
TRBJ1-6,TRBV5-5,few,.,TGTGCCAGCAGCGCCGGGACTGCAAATTCACCCCTCCACTTT,CASSAGTANSPLHF
TRBJ1-2,TRBV2,once,TRBD1,TGTGCCAGCCTCGGGACAGGGGGCAACTATGGCTACACCTTC,CASLGTGGNYGYTF
TRBJ2-1,TRBV7-9,.,TRBD2,TGTGCCAGCAGCATACTAGCGCCGGATGAGCAGTTCTTC,CASSILAPDEQFF
TRBJ2-7,TRBV4-1,.,TRBD2,TGCGCCAGCAGCCAAACGCGGGGGGGCCCCCTAGGGGAGCAGTACTTC,CASSQTRGGPLGEQYF
TRBJ2-3,TRBV4-3,.,TRBD2,TGCGCCAGCAGCCAAGAGGCGGGAGGGCAGGGGACAGATACGCAGTATTTT,CASSQEAGGQGTDTQYF
TRBJ1-4,TRBV18,.,.,TGTGCCAGCTCACAACAGGGCGGTGCAACTAATGAAAAACTGTTTTTT,CASSQQGGATNEKLFF
TRBJ2-3,TRBV2,.,.,TGTGCCAGCAGTGAGGCAAGCGTTACAGATACGCAGTATTTT,CASSEASVTDTQYF
TRBJ1-3,TRBV7-9,.,.,TGTGCCAGCAGCTCGGTGGGCCTCTCTGGAAACACCATATATTTT,CASSSVGLSGNTIYF
TRBJ1-1,TRBV27,.,.,TGTGCCAGCAGTCATTCGGGGGAAGCTTTCTTT,CASSHSGEAFF
TRBJ2-2,TRBV7-2,.,.,TGTGCCAGCAGACCTGTAAGCGGAGAACGGACCGGGGAGCTGTTTTTT,CASRPVSGERTGELFF
TRBJ2-3,TRBV5-1,.,.,TGCGCCAGCAAGGGGGGGCCCCCCACAGATACGCAGTATTTT,CASKGGPPTDTQYF
TRBJ2-3,TRBV28,.,TRBD2,TGTGCCAGCAGTTTAAGCGGGGGGGGTTCGGATACGCAGTATTTT,CASSLSGGGSDTQYF
TRBJ2-7,TRBV29-1,.,.,TGCAGCGTACAGACCAGGATCTACGAGCAGTACTTC,CSVQTRIYEQYF
TRBJ2-1,TRBV5-4,.,TRBD2,TGTGCCAGCAGCCTCGGGACTAGCGGGACGCGGCAGTTCTTC,CASSLGTSGTRQFF
TRBJ1-2,TRBV19,.,.,TGTGCCAGTAGAACAGGCCTGAACTATGGCTACACCTTC,CASRTGLNYGYTF
TRBJ1-6,TRBV7-9,.,.,TGTGCCAGCAGCTCCGATTGGGGGGTTAATTCACCCCTCCACTTT,CASSSDWGVNSPLHF
TRBJ1-5,TRBV19,.,TRBD1,TGTGCCAGTTCCGGGACAGGGCTTCAGCCCCAGCATTTT,CASSGTGLQPQHF
TRBJ2-7,TRBV30,.,.,TGTGCCTGGAGTGGTCAATGGAGGCCCTACGAGCAGTACTTC,CAWSGQWRPYEQYF
TRBJ2-5,TRBV5-1,.,.,TGCGCCAGCAGCTTGGTCGGGGAAGGAACAGAGACCCAGTACTTC,CASSLVGEGTETQYF
TRBJ1-2,TRBV2,.,.,TGTGCCAGCCTACGCATTCAGGGGAGCGGCTACACCTTC,CASLRIQGSGYTF
TRBJ1-6,TRBV28,.,TRBD1,TGTGCCAGCAGTGACAGGGCTTCCTATAATTCACCCCTCCACTTT,CASSDRASYNSPLHF
TRBJ1-1,TRBV6-5,.,TRBD1,TGTGCCAGCAGGCAGACAGGGCAACCGCCTGAAGCTCTCTTT,CASRQTGQPPEALF
TRBJ2-1,TRBV9,few,TRBD2,TGTGCCAGCAGCCTAGCGGGAGACTCCTACAATGAGCAGTTCTTC,CASSLAGDSYNEQFF
TRBJ1-4,TRBV28,.,TRBD1,TGTGCCAGCAGTTTAGAAGCAGGGGGCGTAGCTAATGAAAAACTGTTTTTT,CASSLEAGGVANEKLFF
TRBJ2-7,TRBV30,once,TRBD1,TGTGCCTGGGAAACCAACAGGGGTAGAATCTACGAGCAGTACTTC,CAWETNRGRIYEQYF
TRBJ2-1,TRBV18,.,.,TGTGCCAGCTCACCAATCACCTCGGGAGTATCTAGTGAGCAGTTCTTC,CASSPITSGVSSEQFF
TRBJ2-7,TRBV18,.,TRBD2,TGTGCCAGCTCACCAGGGACTAGCGGGGCCTACGAGCAGTACTTC,CASSPGTSGAYEQYF
TRBJ1-4,TRBV5-1,.,.,TGCGCCAGCAGCTTGGGACAGTCTGGAGTGGTTGAAAAACTGTTTTTT,CASSLGQSGVVEKLFF
TRBJ2-3,TRBV11-2,.,.,TGTGCCAGCAGCTTAGATCTGGCTACAGGGGAGGTCGGACGGACAGATACGCAGTATTTT,CASSLDLATGEVGRTDTQYF
TRBJ1-2,TRBV6-6,.,TRBD1,TGTGCCAGCAGTTACTCGAACAGGGGGGTTTATGGCTACACCTTC,CASSYSNRGVYGYTF
TRBJ2-1,TRBV11-2,few,TRBD2,TGTGCCAGCAGCTTAGTGCTAGCGGGACTCAATGAGCAGTTCTTC,CASSLVLAGLNEQFF
TRBJ2-7,TRBV5-1,.,.,TGCGCCAGCAGCTTGGACGCGGTCTCCTACGAGCAGTACTTC,CASSLDAVSYEQYF
TRBJ2-5,TRBV7-8,.,TRBD1,TGTGCCAGCAGCCATAGAACGGGACAGGGGTCAGAGACCCAGTACTTC,CASSHRTGQGSETQYF
TRBJ2-7,TRBV6-1,.,.,TGTGCCAGCAGTTATTCTGCAGAGAGTGCGGACTTC,CASSYSAESADF
TRBJ2-5,TRBV2,once,TRBD1,TGTGCCAGCAGTCCGGATCAGGGGGTCGGGGAGACCCAGTACTTC,CASSPDQGVGETQYF
TRBJ1-1,TRBV4-2,.,.,TGTGCCAGCAGCCAGGCCGGGACTCCAGGTAGGGACACTGAAGCTTTCTTT,CASSQAGTPGRDTEAFF
TRBJ1-3,TRBV7-2,.,.,TGTGCCAGCAGCTTAGCAGCCTCTGGAAACACCATATATTTT,CASSLAASGNTIYF
TRBJ1-5,TRBV6-5,.,.,TGTGCCAGCAGTCCGGATGCAGGGAATCAGCCCCAGCATTTT,CASSPDAGNQPQHF
TRBJ2-5,TRBV29-1,few,.,TGCAGCGTTGAGAAGGACACCCCGAAGGGTAATCAGTACTTC,CSVEKDTPKGNQYF
TRBJ2-2,TRBV18,.,TRBD1,TGTGCCAGCTCACCAGGGGACAGTGGGGCAACGAACGGGGAGCTGTTTTTT,CASSPGDSGATNGELFF
TRBJ1-6,TRBV5-1,.,.,TGCGCCAGCAGCTTGGACAGGGCCCTCAATTCACCCCTCCACTTT,CASSLDRALNSPLHF
TRBJ1-2,TRBV6-5,.,.,TGTGCCAGCAGTCGGACAGTTTTTGGCTACACCTTC,CASSRTVFGYTF
TRBJ2-1,TRBV25-1,.,TRBD2,TGTGCCAGCAGTGAAGAAGCGGGAGGGCCCGGTGAGCAGTTCTTC,CASSEEAGGPGEQFF
TRBJ1-1,TRBV19,many,TRBD1,TGTGCCAGTTCACCAACGTCCGGGACAGGACCGATGAACACTGAAGCTTTCTTT,CASSPTSGTGPMNTEAFF
TRBJ1-1,TRBV3-1/TRBV3-2,.,.,TGTGCCAGCAGCCCGAGGACAGCCCGGGGGGGGATCACTGAAGCTTTCTTT,CASSPRTARGGITEAFF
TRBJ2-7,TRBV19,.,.,TGTGCCAGTAGTATAGATACGGGAAGGCAGTACTTC,CASSIDTGRQYF
TRBJ1-1,TRBV5-1,.,TRBD1,TGCGCCAGCAGCTTGACTGGGACAGCAGTGGAGGAAGCTTTCTTT,CASSLTGTAVEEAFF
TRBJ1-5,TRBV3-1/TRBV3-2,.,.,TGTGCCAGCAGCCAGGGCTCTCGTCAGCCCCAGCATTTT,CASSQGSRQPQHF